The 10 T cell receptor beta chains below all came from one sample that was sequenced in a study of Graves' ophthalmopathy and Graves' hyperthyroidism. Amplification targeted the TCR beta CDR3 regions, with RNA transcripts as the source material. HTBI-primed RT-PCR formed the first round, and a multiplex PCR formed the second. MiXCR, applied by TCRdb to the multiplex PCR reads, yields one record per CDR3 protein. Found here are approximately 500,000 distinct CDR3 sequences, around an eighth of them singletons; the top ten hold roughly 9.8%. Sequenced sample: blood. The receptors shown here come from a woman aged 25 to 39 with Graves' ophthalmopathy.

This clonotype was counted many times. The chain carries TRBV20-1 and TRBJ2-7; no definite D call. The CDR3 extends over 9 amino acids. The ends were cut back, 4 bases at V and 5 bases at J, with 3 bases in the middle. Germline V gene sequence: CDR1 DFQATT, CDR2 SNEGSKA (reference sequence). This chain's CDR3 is CSANHEQYF. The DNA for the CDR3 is TGCAGTGCTAACCACGAGCAGTACTTC.

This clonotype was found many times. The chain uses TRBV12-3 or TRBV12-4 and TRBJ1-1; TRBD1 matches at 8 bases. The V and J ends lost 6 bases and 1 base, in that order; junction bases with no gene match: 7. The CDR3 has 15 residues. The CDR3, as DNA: TGTGCCAGCAGACCCGGACAGGGCGGGAACACTGAAGCTTTCTTT. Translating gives CASRPGQGGNTEAFF.

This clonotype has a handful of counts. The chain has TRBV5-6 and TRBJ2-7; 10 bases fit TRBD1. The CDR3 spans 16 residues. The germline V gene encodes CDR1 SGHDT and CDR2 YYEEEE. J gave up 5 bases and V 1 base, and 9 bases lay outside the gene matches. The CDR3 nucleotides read TGTGCCAGCAGCTTGCCGACGGGACAGGGGATCCACGAGCAGTACTTC. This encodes CASSLPTGQGIHEQYF.

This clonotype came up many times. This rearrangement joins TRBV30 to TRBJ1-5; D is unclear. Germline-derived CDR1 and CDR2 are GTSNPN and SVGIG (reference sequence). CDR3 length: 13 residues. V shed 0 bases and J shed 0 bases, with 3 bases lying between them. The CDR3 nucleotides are TGTGCCTGGAGTGTACTTAGCAATCAGCCCCAGCATTTT. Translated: CAWSVLSNQPQHF.

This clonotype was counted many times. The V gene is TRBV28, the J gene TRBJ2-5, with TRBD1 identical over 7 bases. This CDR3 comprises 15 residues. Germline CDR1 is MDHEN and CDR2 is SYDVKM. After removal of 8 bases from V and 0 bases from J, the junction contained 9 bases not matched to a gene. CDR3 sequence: CASQTIDRDQETQYF. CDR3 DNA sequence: TGTGCCAGCCAAACAATAGACAGGGACCAAGAGACCCAGTACTTC.

This chain's CDR3 is CASSRPGPRQREQYF. CDR3 coding DNA: TGTGCCAGCAGCCGGCCAGGACCGAGGCAACGCGAGCAGTACTTC. The chain combines TRBV7-9 with TRBJ2-7, with D unclear. Germline V lookup: CDR1 SEHNR, CDR2 FQNEAQ (reference sequence). V lost 5 bases and J 6 bases, leaving 20 bases between the germline ends. The CDR3 has 15 amino acids.

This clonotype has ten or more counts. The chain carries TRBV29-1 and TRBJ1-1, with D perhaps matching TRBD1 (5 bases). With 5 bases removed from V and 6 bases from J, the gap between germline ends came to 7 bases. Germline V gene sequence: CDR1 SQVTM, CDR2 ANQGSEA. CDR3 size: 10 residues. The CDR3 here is CSVSGAEAFF. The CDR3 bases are TGCAGCGTTTCGGGGGCTGAAGCTTTCTTT. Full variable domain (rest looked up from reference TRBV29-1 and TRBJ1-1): SAVISQKPSRDICQRGTSLTIQCQVDSQVTMMFWYRQQPGQSLTLIATANQGSEATYESGFVIDKFPISRPNLTFSTLTVSNMSPEDSSIYLCSVSGAEAFFGQGTRLTVV.

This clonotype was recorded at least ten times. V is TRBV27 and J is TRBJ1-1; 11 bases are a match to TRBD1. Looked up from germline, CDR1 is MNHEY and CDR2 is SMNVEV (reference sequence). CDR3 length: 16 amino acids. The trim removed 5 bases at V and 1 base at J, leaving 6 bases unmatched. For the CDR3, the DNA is TGTGCCAGCAGTACCCCGGGACAGGGGGGGAACACTGAAGCTTTCTTT. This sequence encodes CASSTPGQGGNTEAFF.

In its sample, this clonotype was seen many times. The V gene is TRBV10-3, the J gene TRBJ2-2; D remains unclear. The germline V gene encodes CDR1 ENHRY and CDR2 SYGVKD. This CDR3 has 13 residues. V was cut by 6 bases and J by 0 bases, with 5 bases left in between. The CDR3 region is CAIRGTNTGELFF. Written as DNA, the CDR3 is TGTGCCATCAGGGGGACGAACACCGGGGAGCTGTTTTTT.

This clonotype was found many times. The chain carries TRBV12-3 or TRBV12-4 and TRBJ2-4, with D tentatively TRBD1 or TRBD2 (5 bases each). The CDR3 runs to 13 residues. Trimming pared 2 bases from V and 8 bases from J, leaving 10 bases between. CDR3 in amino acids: CASSLWGSDIQYF. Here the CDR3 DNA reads TGTGCCAGCAGTTTATGGGGGAGCGACATTCAGTACTTC.